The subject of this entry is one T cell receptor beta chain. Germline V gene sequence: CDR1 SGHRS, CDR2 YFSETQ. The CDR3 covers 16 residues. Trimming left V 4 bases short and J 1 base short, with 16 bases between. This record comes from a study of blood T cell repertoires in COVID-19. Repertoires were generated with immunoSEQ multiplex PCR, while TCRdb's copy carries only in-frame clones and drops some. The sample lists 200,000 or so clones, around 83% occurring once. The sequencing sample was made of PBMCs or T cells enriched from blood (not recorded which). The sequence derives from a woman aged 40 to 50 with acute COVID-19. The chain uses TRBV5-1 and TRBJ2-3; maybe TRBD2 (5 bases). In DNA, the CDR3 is TGCGCCAGCAGCGCCCTCTCTATGGGAGGCACAGATACGCAGTATTTT. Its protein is CASSALSMGGTDTQYF.